A selection of T cell receptor beta chains follows, all from one sample in a study of monozygotic twins with cystic fibrosis. Sequencing used immunoSEQ multiplex PCR; TCRdb keeps in-frame clones, though not all of them. The data show around 27,000 clones, with roughly 96% seen just once and approximately 3% held by the top ten. Sequencing was performed on blood. The receptor set was obtained from a girl aged 2-10 years with cystic fibrosis. Both conserved end residues are part of each CDR3. Fields, in order: J gene, clone size, V gene, D gene, CDR3 DNA, CDR3 protein. D genes are given only for firm matches. Only part of the rows carry a size: once, few, many, or a class if the clone is expanded.

TRBJ1-4	-	TRBV4-2	TRBD1	TGTGCCAGCAGCCAAGTTAGGGGACAGGGGGCAACTAATGAAAAACTGTTTTTT	CASSQVRGQGATNEKLFF
TRBJ1-4	-	TRBV6-1	-	TGTGCCAGCAGTTATACAGGGGAAAAACTGTTTTTT	CASSYTGEKLFF
TRBJ2-4	-	TRBV7-2	TRBD1	TGTGCCAGCAGCCGCCCGGGACAGGGAAACATTCAGTACTTC	CASSRPGQGNIQYF
TRBJ2-3	-	TRBV27	-	TGTGCCAGCAGTTTATGGCAAGGGTCAGATACGCAGTATTTT	CASSLWQGSDTQYF
TRBJ2-1	-	TRBV7-2	-	TGTGCCAGCAGCTTAGACTACGGGACGGGAGACGCCTACAATGAGCAGTTCTTC	CASSLDYGTGDAYNEQFF
TRBJ2-7	-	TRBV15	-	TGTGCCACCAGCAGAGATCAAGGGTGGACCTACGAGCAGTACTTC	CATSRDQGWTYEQYF
TRBJ1-2	-	TRBV30	-	TGTGCCGAGGCAGGGGTCAGCGGCTACACCTTC	CAEAGVSGYTF
TRBJ2-5	-	TRBV4-1	-	TGCGCCAGCAGCAGGGGACTCCTGACTCAAGAGACCCAGTACTTC	CASSRGLLTQETQYF
TRBJ1-2	-	TRBV7-2	-	TGTGCCAGCAGCTTAGACTCCGGGGGCTTCAACTATGGCTACACCTTC	CASSLDSGGFNYGYTF
TRBJ1-5	once	TRBV6-1	TRBD1	TGTGCCAGCAGTTGGACAGGGTCCGATCAGCCCCAGCATTTT	CASSWTGSDQPQHF
TRBJ2-7	medium-sized	TRBV27	TRBD2	TGTGCCAGCAGCCCTAGCGGGAGAGGGTACGAGCAGTACTTC	CASSPSGRGYEQYF
TRBJ2-3	once	TRBV7-2	-	TGTGCCAGCAGCTCAGCCCCTTACGAGCAAGATACGCAGTATTTT	CASSSAPYEQDTQYF
TRBJ1-5	-	TRBV30	-	TGTGCCTGGACGGGGGTTGTATGGAATCAGCCCCAGCATTTT	CAWTGVVWNQPQHF
TRBJ2-7	few	TRBV2	TRBD2	TGTGCCAGCAGGACTAGCTTGGGCGAGCAGTACTTC	CASRTSLGEQYF
TRBJ2-5	-	TRBV19	-	TGTGCCAGTAATGAACGGGAACTTCCGGAGACCCAGTACTTC	CASNERELPETQYF
TRBJ1-2	-	TRBV18	TRBD1	TGTGCCAGCTCAACCAAGACAGGGGTGGACTATGGCTACACCTTC	CASSTKTGVDYGYTF
TRBJ2-4	-	TRBV29-1	-	TGCAGCGTGAGGACTGGGCTGGACATTCAGTACTTC	CSVRTGLDIQYF
TRBJ2-7	-	TRBV5-1	-	TGCGCCAGCCGCCGGGGGAACGACGAGCAGTACTTC	CASRRGNDEQYF
TRBJ2-1	-	TRBV6-5	TRBD1	TGTGCCAGCAGTTCCCCCACAGGGGCCCACAATGAGCAGTTCTTC	CASSSPTGAHNEQFF
TRBJ2-7	-	TRBV30	TRBD2	TGTGCCTGGAGTGTGGATAGCGGGAGCTCCTACGAGCAGTACTTC	CAWSVDSGSSYEQYF
TRBJ2-5	medium-sized	TRBV28	TRBD1	TGTGCCAGCAGTCCGGGGACAGTCATATCGGAGACCCAGTACTTC	CASSPGTVISETQYF
TRBJ2-7	-	TRBV7-2	-	TGTGCCAGCAGCTTAGCTGCGACGGATTCGCACGAGCAGTACTTC	CASSLAATDSHEQYF
TRBJ2-3	-	TRBV12-5	-	TGTGCTAGTGGCCCTTGGGGCGAAGGTACAGATACGCAGTATTTT	CASGPWGEGTDTQYF
TRBJ2-3	once	TRBV5-1	TRBD1	TGCGCCAGCAGCTTCGGGACAGGGGTAGGAGATACGCAGTATTTT	CASSFGTGVGDTQYF
TRBJ1-1	-	TRBV5-1	-	TGCGCCAGCAGCTTTCAGGGAGAGGGGACTGAAGCTTTCTTT	CASSFQGEGTEAFF
TRBJ2-7	-	TRBV5-5	-	TGTGCCAGCAGCTTGGGTTCTTTCGCCTACGAGCAGTACTTC	CASSLGSFAYEQYF
TRBJ2-7	-	TRBV5-4	TRBD2	TGTGCCAGCAGCTTGGACCAGCTAGCGGTCTACGAGCAGTACTTC	CASSLDQLAVYEQYF
TRBJ2-6	-	TRBV2	TRBD2	TGTGCCAGCAGTGAAGTTGGCGGGGGATTCGGGGCCAACGTCCTGACTTTC	CASSEVGGGFGANVLTF
TRBJ1-4	-	TRBV27	-	TGTGCCAGCAGTTTATCGCGGGGGATTCATGAAAAACTGTTTTTT	CASSLSRGIHEKLFF
TRBJ2-1	-	TRBV18	TRBD1	TGTGCCAGCTCACCGTTACCGCCCGGGACAGGGGACAAAAGGGAGCAGTTCTTC	CASSPLPPGTGDKREQFF
TRBJ1-1	-	TRBV23-1	TRBD1	TGCGCCAGCAGTTGGCGGGACAGGGGATGGAAATCCACTGAAGCTTTCTTT	CASSWRDRGWKSTEAFF
TRBJ2-1	-	TRBV7-9	-	TGTGCCAGCAGCTTAGGCGGGACGCTCGATCAGTTCTTC	CASSLGGTLDQFF
TRBJ2-1	once	TRBV15	TRBD2	TGTGCCACCAGCAGAGATTACGGTAGCGGGGTTGCCTACAATGAGCAGTTCTTC	CATSRDYGSGVAYNEQFF
TRBJ2-7	-	TRBV28	-	TGTGCCAGCAATTTAGCTCTGGGGGCGAGGTACGAGCAGTACTTC	CASNLALGARYEQYF
TRBJ2-7	-	TRBV29-1	-	TGCAGCGTTGCCCGGGACACTTCCTACGAGCAGTACTTC	CSVARDTSYEQYF
TRBJ2-7	-	TRBV6-6	TRBD1	TGTGCCAGCAGTCGGACAGGGGGCTTCTACGAGCAGTACTTC	CASSRTGGFYEQYF
TRBJ2-7	-	TRBV18	-	TGTGCCAGCTCACTGCAATCCTCCTACGAGCAGTACTTC	CASSLQSSYEQYF
TRBJ2-7	-	TRBV5-6	TRBD2	TGTGCCAGCAGCTTGGGACTTAGCGGGAGGGCCTACGAGCAGTACTTC	CASSLGLSGRAYEQYF
TRBJ2-7	-	TRBV5-8	TRBD2	TGTGCCAGCAGCCGTCGTACTAGCGGGAGGTCCGAGCAGTACTTC	CASSRRTSGRSEQYF
TRBJ2-5	-	TRBV25-1	-	TGTGCCAGCAGGTTCGACCAAGAGACCCAGTACTTC	CASRFDQETQYF
TRBJ2-5	-	TRBV27	-	TGTGCCAGCAGTTCCCGGGCTAGCGTAGGGGAGACCCAGTACTTC	CASSSRASVGETQYF
TRBJ1-4	-	TRBV28	-	TGTGCCAGCAGTTTATTATCCCCAGCGGATGTTAATGAAAAACTGTTTTTT	CASSLLSPADVNEKLFF
TRBJ2-7	-	TRBV7-2	TRBD2	TGTGCCAGCAGCTTAGGGCAAGGACTAGCGTACGAGCAGTACTTC	CASSLGQGLAYEQYF
TRBJ2-6	-	TRBV9	-	TGTGCCAGCAGCGCAAGCCCAAACGGAGCTGGGGCCAACGTCCTGACTTTC	CASSASPNGAGANVLTF
TRBJ2-1	-	TRBV28	-	TGTGCCAGCAGCCAGAGCGGCTACAATGAGCAGTTCTTC	CASSQSGYNEQFF
TRBJ1-5	few	TRBV28	-	TGTGCCAGCAGTTTCGCGGGGGGTAAGGATCAGCCCCAGCATTTT	CASSFAGGKDQPQHF
TRBJ1-5	-	TRBV6-5	-	TGTGCCAGCAGTTTATTTCCAGGGGGCAATCAGCCCCAGCATTTT	CASSLFPGGNQPQHF
TRBJ1-1	-	TRBV27	TRBD1	TGTGCCAGCAGTCAGTACAGGGGAACTGAAGCTTTCTTT	CASSQYRGTEAFF